The clone carrying this T cell receptor (beta chain) has only a few counts. The source of the sample is a study of radiotherapy plus CTLA-4 blockade in lung cancer. Here immunoSEQ multiplex PCR was the method, and the copy in TCRdb shows in-frame clones only, minus some. The sample records some 71,000 clones, roughly three quarters being singletons. This CDR3 has 13 residues. V was shortened by 0 bases and J by 7 bases, with 9 bases between the two germline ends. CDR1 is LGHNA, CDR2 YSLEER, per germline. The clonotype was recovered from a human donor with non-small cell lung cancer whose response to radiotherapy plus ipilimumab could not be evaluated. Some clones in this sample may be carry-over from other donors' samples. V usage is TRBV4-3 and J usage is TRBJ1-1, with D hard to call. The material was peripheral blood, obtained from a patient treated with radiotherapy plus ipilimumab. The CDR3 DNA is TGCGCCAGCAGCCAAGAAGCGGATGATGAAGCTTTCTTT. Protein: CASSQEADDEAFF.